The TCR beta chain described here comes from a study of radiotherapy plus CTLA-4 blockade in lung cancer. Turning to the study itself: Under 20% of enrolled patients responded objectively, and roughly 30% had disease control. The study, taken as a whole, reports: The authors reported that early blood T cell clone dynamics, with interferon-beta, best predicted response. Tumor-origin TCR clones grew in blood after radiotherapy plus ipilimumab.

The ends lost 0 bases at V and 0 bases at J; junction bases unmatched: 1. Germline loops: CDR1 SGDLS, CDR2 YYNGEE. The CDR3 loop spans 15 amino acids. This clone showed up just a few times. The antigen remains undetermined. Assay used: immunoSEQ multiplex PCR; TCRdb lists only in-frame clones, some missing. The table lists 100,000 to 150,000 clones, 78% of them singletons. Sequences were derived from peripheral blood, sampled from a patient treated with radiotherapy plus ipilimumab. The chain has TRBV9 and TRBJ1-2, with 8 bases aligning to TRBD1. The receptor was isolated from a human donor with non-small cell lung cancer who had a partial response to radiotherapy plus ipilimumab. The CDR3 nucleotides are TGTGCCAGCAGCGTAGTGGACAGGGCTAACTATGGCTACACCTTC. Residues: CASSVVDRANYGYTF.